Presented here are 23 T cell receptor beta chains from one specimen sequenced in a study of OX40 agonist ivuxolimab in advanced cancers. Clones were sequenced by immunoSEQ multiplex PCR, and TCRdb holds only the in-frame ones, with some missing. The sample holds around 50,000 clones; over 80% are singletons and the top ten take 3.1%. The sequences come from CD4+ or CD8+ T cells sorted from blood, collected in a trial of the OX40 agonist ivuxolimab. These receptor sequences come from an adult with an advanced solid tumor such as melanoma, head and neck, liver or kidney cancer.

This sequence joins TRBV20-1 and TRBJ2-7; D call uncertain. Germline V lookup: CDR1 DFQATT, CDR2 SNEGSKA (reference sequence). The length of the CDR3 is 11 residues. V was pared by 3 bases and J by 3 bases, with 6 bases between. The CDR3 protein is CSASNRYEQYF. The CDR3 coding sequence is TGCAGTGCTAGTAATCGCTACGAGCAGTACTTC.

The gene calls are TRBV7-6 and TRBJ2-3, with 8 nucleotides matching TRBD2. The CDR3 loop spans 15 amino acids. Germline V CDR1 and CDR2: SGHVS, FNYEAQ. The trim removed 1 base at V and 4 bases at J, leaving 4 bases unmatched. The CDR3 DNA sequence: TGTGCCAGCAGCTTAGGCGGGAGGAGCGCAGATACGCAGTATTTT. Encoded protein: CASSLGGRSADTQYF.

CDR3 in amino acids: CASSLEVRVPPYEQYF. As DNA, the CDR3 is TGCGCCAGCAGCTTGGAAGTCAGGGTCCCTCCCTACGAGCAGTACTTC. The chain is built from TRBV5-1 and TRBJ2-7; a weak D match, TRBD1 (5 bases). The germline V gene has CDR1 SGHRS and CDR2 YFSETQ. This CDR3 is 16 amino acids long. Trimming cost V 0 bases and J 2 bases, with 15 bases left between them.

CDR3 in amino acids: CASSLEGRPQHF. The CDR3 bases are TGTGCCAGTAGTTTGGAAGGTAGGCCCCAGCATTTT. The J gene is TRBJ1-5, the V gene TRBV19; no definite D call. V lost 5 bases and J lost 9, with 11 bases in between. This CDR3 region has 12 residues. CDR1 and CDR2 from the germline V gene are LNHDA and SQIVND (reference sequence).

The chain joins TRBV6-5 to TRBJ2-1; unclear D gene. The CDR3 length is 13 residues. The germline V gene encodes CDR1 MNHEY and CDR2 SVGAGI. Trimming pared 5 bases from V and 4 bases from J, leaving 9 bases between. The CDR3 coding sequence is TGTGCCAGCAGTGAAGTAGGATACAATGAGCAGTTCTTC. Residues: CASSEVGYNEQFF.

The CDR3 DNA sequence: TGCAGCGGCCGTCCCGGGACAGGTTTGAACACTGAAGCTTTCTTT. The encoded protein is CSGRPGTGLNTEAFF. The J gene is TRBJ1-1, the V gene TRBV29-1; 8 bases match TRBD1. This CDR3 comprises 15 residues. CDR1 is SQVTM, CDR2 ANQGSEA, per germline. Germline trimming cut 7 bases from V and 0 bases from J; bases unmatched to any gene: 10.

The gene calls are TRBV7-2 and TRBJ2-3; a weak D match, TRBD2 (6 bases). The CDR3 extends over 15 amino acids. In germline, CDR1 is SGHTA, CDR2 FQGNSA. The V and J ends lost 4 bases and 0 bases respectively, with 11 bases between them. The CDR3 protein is CASSSGSLSTDTQYF. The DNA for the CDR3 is TGTGCCAGCAGCTCCGGGAGCCTTAGCACAGATACGCAGTATTTT.

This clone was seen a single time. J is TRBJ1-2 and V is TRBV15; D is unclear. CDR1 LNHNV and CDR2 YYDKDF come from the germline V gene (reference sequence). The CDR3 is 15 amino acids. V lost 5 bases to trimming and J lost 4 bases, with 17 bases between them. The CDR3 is CATSWIVGNFYGYTF. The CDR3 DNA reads TGTGCCACCAGCTGGATTGTCGGTAACTTCTATGGCTACACCTTC.

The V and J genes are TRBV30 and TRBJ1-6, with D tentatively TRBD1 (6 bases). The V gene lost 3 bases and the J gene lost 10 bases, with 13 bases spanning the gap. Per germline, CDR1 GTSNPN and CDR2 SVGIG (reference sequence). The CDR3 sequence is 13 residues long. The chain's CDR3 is CAWRRGADSPLHF. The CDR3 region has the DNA TGTGCCTGGAGGCGGGGGGCTGACTCACCCCTCCACTTT. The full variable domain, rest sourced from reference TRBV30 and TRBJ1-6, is SQTIHQWPATLVQPVGSPLSLECTVEGTSNPNLYWYRQAAGRGLQLLFYSVGIGQISSEVPQNLSASRPQDRQFILSSKKLLLSDSGFYLCAWRRGADSPLHFGNGTRLTVT.

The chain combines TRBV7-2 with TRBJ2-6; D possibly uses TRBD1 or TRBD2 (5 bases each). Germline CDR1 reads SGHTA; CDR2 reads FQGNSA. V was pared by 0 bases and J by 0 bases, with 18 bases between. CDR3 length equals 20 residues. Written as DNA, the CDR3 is TGTGCCAGCAGCTTAGCAGGGAGACAGCCTTCGCTCTCTGGGGCCAACGTCCTGACTTTC. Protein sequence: CASSLAGRQPSLSGANVLTF.

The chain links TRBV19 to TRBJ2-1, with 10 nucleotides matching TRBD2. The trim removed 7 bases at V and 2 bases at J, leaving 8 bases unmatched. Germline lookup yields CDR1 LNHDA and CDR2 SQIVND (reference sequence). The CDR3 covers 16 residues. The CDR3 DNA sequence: TGTGCCAGTACCGGCCGGACTAGCGGCACCTACAATGAGCAGTTCTTC. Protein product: CASTGRTSGTYNEQFF.

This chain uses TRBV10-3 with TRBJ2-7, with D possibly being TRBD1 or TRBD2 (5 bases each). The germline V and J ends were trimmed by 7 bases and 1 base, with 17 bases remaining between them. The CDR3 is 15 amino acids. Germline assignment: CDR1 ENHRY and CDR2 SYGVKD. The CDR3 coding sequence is TGTGCCATCACCGAATACCGGGACCCATCCTACGAGCAGTACTTC. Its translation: CAITEYRDPSYEQYF.

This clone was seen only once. Here the CDR3 reads CASSVSGSYNEQFF. The CDR3 coding sequence is TGTGCCAGCAGCGTTAGCGGCTCCTACAATGAGCAGTTCTTC. The chain recombines TRBV9 with TRBJ2-1; D perhaps matches TRBD2 (6 bases). The CDR3 length is 14 residues. Germline V gene sequence: CDR1 SGDLS, CDR2 YYNGEE. Trimming shortened V by 2 bases and J by 0 bases, and 6 bases separated the two germline ends.

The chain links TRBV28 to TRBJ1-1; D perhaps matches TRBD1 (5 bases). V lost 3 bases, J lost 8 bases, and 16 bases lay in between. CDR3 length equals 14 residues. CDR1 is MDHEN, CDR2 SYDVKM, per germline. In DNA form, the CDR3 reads TGTGCCAGCAGTTTTTACGGGGGGAGGGACGAAGCTTTCTTT. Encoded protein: CASSFYGGRDEAFF.

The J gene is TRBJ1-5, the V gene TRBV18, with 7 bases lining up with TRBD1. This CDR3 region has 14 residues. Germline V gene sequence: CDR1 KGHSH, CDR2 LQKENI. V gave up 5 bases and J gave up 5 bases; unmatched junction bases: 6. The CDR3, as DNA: TGTGCCAGCTCAATCGGGACAGCTTATCAGCCCCAGCATTTT. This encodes CASSIGTAYQPQHF.

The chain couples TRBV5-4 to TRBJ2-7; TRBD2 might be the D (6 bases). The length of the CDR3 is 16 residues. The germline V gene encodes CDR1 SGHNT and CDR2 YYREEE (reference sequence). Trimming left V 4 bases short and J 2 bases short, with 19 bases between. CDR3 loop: CASSQGSLASTYEQYF. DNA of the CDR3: TGTGCCAGCAGCCAAGGGTCGCTAGCGAGCACCTACGAGCAGTACTTC.

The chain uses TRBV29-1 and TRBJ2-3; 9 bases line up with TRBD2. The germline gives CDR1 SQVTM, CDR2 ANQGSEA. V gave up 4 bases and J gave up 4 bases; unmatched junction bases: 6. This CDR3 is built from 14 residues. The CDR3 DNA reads TGCAGCGTTGGGGCGGGAGGGCCGGCAGATACGCAGTATTTT. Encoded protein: CSVGAGGPADTQYF.

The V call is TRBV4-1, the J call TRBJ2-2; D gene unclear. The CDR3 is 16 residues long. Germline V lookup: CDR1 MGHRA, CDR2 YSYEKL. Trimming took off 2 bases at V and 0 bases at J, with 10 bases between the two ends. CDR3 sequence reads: CASSQSRPSNTGELFF. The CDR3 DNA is TGCGCCAGCAGCCAATCAAGGCCTTCGAACACCGGGGAGCTGTTTTTT.

As DNA, the CDR3 is TGTGCCAGCGGGTCGGGAGGCCTAAGCACAGATACGCAGTATTTT. It yields the protein CASGSGGLSTDTQYF. The gene calls are TRBV13 and TRBJ2-3; 7 bases match TRBD2. Germline V gene data show CDR1 as PRHDT and CDR2 as FYEKMQ (reference sequence). The CDR3 is 15 amino acids. The trim removed 8 bases at V and 0 bases at J, leaving 8 bases unmatched.

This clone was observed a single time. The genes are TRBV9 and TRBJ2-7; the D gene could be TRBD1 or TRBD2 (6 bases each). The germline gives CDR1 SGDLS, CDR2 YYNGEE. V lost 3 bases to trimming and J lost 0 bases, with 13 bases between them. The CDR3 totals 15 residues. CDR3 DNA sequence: TGTGCCAGCAGCGAGGGGGGACACCGCTCCTACGAGCAGTACTTC. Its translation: CASSEGGHRSYEQYF.

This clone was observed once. As DNA, the CDR3 is TGTGCCACTCGGGACACCCCGGACACTGAAGCTTTCTTT. This gives the protein CATRDTPDTEAFF. The chain employs TRBV19 and TRBJ1-1, with a tentative D call TRBD1 (6 bases). Between the trimmed V and J ends, which lost 10 bases and 3 bases, there was a span of 15 bases. CDR1 and CDR2 (germline): LNHDA, SQIVND (reference sequence). The length of the CDR3 is 13 residues.

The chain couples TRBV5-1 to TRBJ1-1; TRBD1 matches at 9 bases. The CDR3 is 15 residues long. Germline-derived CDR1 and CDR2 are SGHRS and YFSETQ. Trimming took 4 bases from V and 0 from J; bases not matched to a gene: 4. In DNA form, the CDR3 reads TGCGCCAGCAGCGAACAGGGGGCTATGAACACTGAAGCTTTCTTT. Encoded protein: CASSEQGAMNTEAFF.

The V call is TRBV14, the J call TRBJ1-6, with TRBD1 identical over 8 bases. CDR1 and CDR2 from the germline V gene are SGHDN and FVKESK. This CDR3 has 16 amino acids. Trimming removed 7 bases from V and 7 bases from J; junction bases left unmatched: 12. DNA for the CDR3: TGTGCCAGCACCCCCAAGAACTCAGGGGGCAATTCACCCCTCCACTTT. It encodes CASTPKNSGGNSPLHF.